This T cell receptor (beta chain) was observed in a study of blood T cell repertoires in COVID-19. The authors' processing: The authors estimated nucleated cell counts from reference gene primer amplification. Method: immunoSEQ multiplex PCR; TCRdb's copy keeps in-frame clones and lacks some. D and trimming were read from the DNA, whereas the V and J calls and clone size are those reported in that table. This sample has hundreds of thousands of clones, with around nine tenths found just once. The germline V and J ends were trimmed by 0 bases and 7 bases, with 21 bases remaining between them. CDR3 length equals 17 residues. Germline-derived CDR1 and CDR2 are LGHNA and YSLEER. Enrolment of Seattle patients took place during active infection, and they were followed longitudinally. A few counts support this clone.

This rearrangement joins TRBV4-3 to TRBJ1-2; possibly TRBD1 for D (6 bases). The receptor's source is a woman in her sixties or seventies with COVID-19, enrolled during active disease. The specimen sequenced was peripheral blood. The CDR3 nucleotides are TGCGCCAGCAGCCAAGATAAGTCAGGGGAATTTGTGAGTGGCTACACCTTC. Its translation is CASSQDKSGEFVSGYTF.